These T cell receptor beta chains were read from a single sample in a study of T cell responses to AZD1222 COVID-19 vaccine. Measured with immunoSEQ multiplex PCR; TCRdb has only the in-frame clones, and not every one. The sample lists over 150,000 clones; about nine tenths were seen once. The source material was peripheral blood, sampled on day 0 of AZD1222 vaccination. Receptors originate from an adult in good health. The CDR3 runs from the conserved cysteine through the conserved F or W. The D gene is left open where the match is weak. The size of a clone is reported for some rows only, either as once, few or many, or as a class for expanded clones.

D,V,size,J,CDR3,DNA
TRBD1,TRBV19,-,TRBJ1-5,CASSMVGQGKSNQPQHF,TGTGCCAGTAGTATGGTAGGACAGGGGAAAAGCAATCAGCCCCAGCATTTT
-,TRBV6-5,-,TRBJ2-7,CASSTTVAYEQYF,TGTGCCAGCAGCACGACAGTTGCCTACGAGCAGTACTTC
TRBD2,TRBV2,-,TRBJ2-3,CASSEEGLAGSGTDTQYF,TGTGCCAGCAGTGAAGAGGGACTAGCGGGTTCAGGCACAGATACGCAGTATTTT
-,TRBV7-2,-,TRBJ2-1,CASSSNSYNEQFF,TGTGCCAGCAGCTCCAACAGCTACAATGAGCAGTTCTTC
-,TRBV19,-,TRBJ2-2,CASSPTVNSGELFF,TGTGCCAGTAGTCCGACGGTGAACTCCGGGGAGCTGTTTTTT
TRBD1,TRBV3-1/TRBV3-2,-,TRBJ1-1,CASSQELENRGEAFF,TGTGCCAGCAGCCAAGAGTTAGAAAACAGGGGGGAAGCTTTCTTT
TRBD2,TRBV30,-,TRBJ2-7,CAGYEKGSGFYEQYF,TGTGCCGGCTACGAAAAAGGTAGCGGGTTCTACGAGCAGTACTTC
-,TRBV3-1/TRBV3-2,-,TRBJ1-2,CASSPQGGYYGYTF,TGTGCCAGCAGCCCCCAGGGAGGGTACTATGGCTACACCTTC
TRBD1,TRBV7-9,-,TRBJ2-7,CASSQGEYEQYF,TGTGCCAGCAGCCAGGGGGAGTACGAGCAGTACTTC
-,TRBV20-1,once,TRBJ2-3,CRTGGTDGYF,TGCAGGACCGGGGGGACAGACGGGTATTTT
-,TRBV18,-,TRBJ1-2,CASSQARDYGYTF,TGTGCCAGCTCTCAGGCCCGCGACTATGGCTACACCTTC
-,TRBV6-2/TRBV6-3,-,TRBJ2-1,CASSHSRSDEQFF,TGTGCCAGCAGTCACTCCAGGTCGGATGAGCAGTTCTTC
-,TRBV21-1,-,TRBJ1-2,CASSKPEDSEYFGYGYTF,TGTGCCAGCAGCAAACCTGAGGACAGCGAGTACTTTGGGTATGGCTACACCTTC
-,TRBV29-1,-,TRBJ1-5,CSVVTAAVGQPQHF,TGCAGCGTTGTGACGGCGGCGGTGGGTCAGCCCCAGCATTTT
TRBD1,TRBV7-8,-,TRBJ2-2,CASSLLQGVAGELFF,TGTGCCAGCAGCTTACTACAGGGGGTCGCCGGGGAGCTGTTTTTT
-,TRBV7-2,-,TRBJ2-5,CASSLGGGATSGKTQYF,TGTGCCAGCAGCTTAGGTGGGGGGGCCACGAGTGGAAAGACCCAGTACTTC
-,TRBV29-1,-,TRBJ1-2,CSVSGTNYGYTF,TGCAGCGTTTCCGGGACAAACTATGGCTACACCTTC
-,TRBV6-5,-,TRBJ1-3,CASSPSVSGNTIYF,TGTGCCAGCAGTCCCAGTGTCTCTGGAAACACCATATATTTT
TRBD1,TRBV27,-,TRBJ2-3,CASSSGQGPAYF,TGTGCCAGCAGTTCCGGACAGGGCCCTGCGTATTTT
-,TRBV6-6,-,TRBJ1-1,CASSPFTEAFF,TGTGCCAGCAGCCCATTCACTGAAGCTTTCTTT
-,TRBV12-3/TRBV12-4,-,TRBJ2-7,CASSPGPDYEQYF,TGTGCCAGCAGTCCCGGACCCGACTACGAGCAGTACTTC
-,TRBV7-9,-,TRBJ1-1,CASSLLGSPAEAFF,TGTGCCAGCAGCTTATTAGGCAGCCCAGCTGAAGCTTTCTTT
-,TRBV30,-,TRBJ1-3,CAWSREVISGNTIYF,TGTGCCTGGAGCCGGGAGGTAATCTCTGGAAACACCATATATTTT
TRBD1,TRBV2,-,TRBJ2-7,CACHRDRGYEQYF,TGTGCCTGCCACCGGGACAGGGGCTACGAGCAGTACTTC
-,TRBV7-6,-,TRBJ1-1,CASSNSPNTEAFF,TGTGCCAGCAGCAACAGCCCGAACACTGAAGCTTTCTTT
-,TRBV6-1,-,TRBJ2-3,CASSEPRLVDTQYF,TGTGCCAGCAGTGAGCCGAGACTAGTGGATACGCAGTATTTT
TRBD1,TRBV19,-,TRBJ1-2,CASSIIGAGTGAEYGYTF,TGTGCCAGTAGTATTATAGGAGCAGGGACAGGGGCAGAATATGGCTACACCTTC
-,TRBV19,-,TRBJ2-5,CASSFQGLMETQYF,TGTGCCAGTAGTTTCCAGGGGCTAATGGAGACCCAGTACTTC
TRBD1,TRBV11-2,-,TRBJ2-7,CASSPRDRAYEQYF,TGTGCCAGCAGCCCAAGGGACAGGGCCTACGAGCAGTACTTC
-,TRBV15,-,TRBJ1-3,CATSSRASGNTIYF,TGTGCCACCAGCAGCAGGGCTTCTGGAAACACCATATATTTT
-,TRBV5-1,-,TRBJ1-3,CASSLAGAGNTIYF,TGCGCCAGCAGCTTGGCAGGGGCCGGAAACACCATATATTTT